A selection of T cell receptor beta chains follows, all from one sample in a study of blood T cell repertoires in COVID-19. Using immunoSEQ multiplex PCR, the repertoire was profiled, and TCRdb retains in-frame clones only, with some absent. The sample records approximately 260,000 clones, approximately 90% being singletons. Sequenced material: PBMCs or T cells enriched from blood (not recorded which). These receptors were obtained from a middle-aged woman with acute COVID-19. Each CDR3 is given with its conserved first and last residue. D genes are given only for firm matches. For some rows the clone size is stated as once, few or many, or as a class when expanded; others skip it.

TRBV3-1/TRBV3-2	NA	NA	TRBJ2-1	TGTGCCAGCAGCGAAGAGGGACTTCGCAATGAGCAGTTCTTC	CASSEEGLRNEQFF
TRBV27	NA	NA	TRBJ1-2	TGTGCCAGCAGTTTACGGGGGGGGGCGACAGACATCTATGGCTACACCTTC	CASSLRGGATDIYGYTF
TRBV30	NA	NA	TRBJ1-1	TGTGCCTGGAGGGAAGCGGGGCACATGAACACTGAAGCTTTCTTT	CAWREAGHMNTEAFF
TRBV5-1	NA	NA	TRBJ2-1	TGCGCCAGCAGGCGGGACAGCACCTACAATGAGCAGTTCTTC	CASRRDSTYNEQFF
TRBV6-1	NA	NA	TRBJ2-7	TGTGCCAGCAGTGAAAGACAGGAATACGAGCAGTACTTC	CASSERQEYEQYF
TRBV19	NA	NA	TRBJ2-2	TGTGCCAGTAGTTCGCTGGCAAAGAACACCGGGGAGCTGTTTTTT	CASSSLAKNTGELFF
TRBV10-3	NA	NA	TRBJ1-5	TGTGCCATCAGTGAGTCAGGGGGCAATCAGCCCCAGCATTTT	CAISESGGNQPQHF
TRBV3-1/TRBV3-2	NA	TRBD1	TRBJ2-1	TGTGCCAGCAGCCAAGGTGTAAACAGGGGCCCCTATCTCAATGAGCAGTTCTTC	CASSQGVNRGPYLNEQFF
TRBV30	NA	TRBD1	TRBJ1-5	TGTGCCTGGAGCGCCCACAGGGGGGAGCCCCAGCATTTT	CAWSAHRGEPQHF
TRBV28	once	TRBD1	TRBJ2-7	TGTGCCAGCAGTGCACCGGGACAGGTTGTTCACGAGCAGTACTTC	CASSAPGQVVHEQYF
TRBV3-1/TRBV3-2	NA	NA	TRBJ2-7	TGTGCCAGCAGCGCCCCAGGGGTGGCGCACTACGAGCAGTACTTC	CASSAPGVAHYEQYF
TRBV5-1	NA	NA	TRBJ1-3	TGCGCCAGCAGCTTGTCAGCGATCGCTGGAAACACCATATATTTT	CASSLSAIAGNTIYF
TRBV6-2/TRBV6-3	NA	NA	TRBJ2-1	TGTGCCAGCAGCGACGTGGTGGGGACTGTGAATGAGCAGTTCTTC	CASSDVVGTVNEQFF
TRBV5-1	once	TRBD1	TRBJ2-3	TGCGCCAGCAGCTTGGGCGGGACAGGGGGCACAGATACGCAGTATTTT	CASSLGGTGGTDTQYF
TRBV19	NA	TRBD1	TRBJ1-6	TGTGCCAGTAGTATAGATCTTCAGACAGGGAGGTCACCCCTCCACTTT	CASSIDLQTGRSPLHF
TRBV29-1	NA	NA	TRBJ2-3	TGCAGCGTGCGGGGACTCGGGTCCCTGACAGATACGCAGTATTTT	CSVRGLGSLTDTQYF
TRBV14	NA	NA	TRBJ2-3	TGTGCCAGCGCCACCTACACAGATACGCAGTATTTT	CASATYTDTQYF
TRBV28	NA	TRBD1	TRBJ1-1	TGTACCAGCAGTTCTCCCTATCACAGGGGGCCGGGGGGGAACACTGAAGCTTTCTTT	CTSSSPYHRGPGGNTEAFF
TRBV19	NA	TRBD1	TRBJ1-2	TGTGCCAGTACCGCGGGACAGGGGGTTGGTGGCTACACCTTC	CASTAGQGVGGYTF
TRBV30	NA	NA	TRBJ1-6	TGTGCCTGGAGCCCGGGACAAGGGGAAATACCCCTCCACTTT	CAWSPGQGEIPLHF
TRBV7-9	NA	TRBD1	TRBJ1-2	TGTGCCAGCAGCTTATGGAGCGGACAGGGAGGTTATGGCTACACCTTC	CASSLWSGQGGYGYTF
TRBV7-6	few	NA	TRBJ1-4	TGTGCCAGCAGCTTAAGCGGGGCCTATTCCGAAAAACTGTTTTTT	CASSLSGAYSEKLFF
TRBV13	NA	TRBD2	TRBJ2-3	TGTGCCAGCAGCCAGACTAGCGGGAGTCCAGATACGCAGTATTTT	CASSQTSGSPDTQYF
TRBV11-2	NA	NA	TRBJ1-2	TGTGCCAGCAGCTTAGGACAGATTGAAGCTTATGGCTACACCTTC	CASSLGQIEAYGYTF
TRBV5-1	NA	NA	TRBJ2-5	TGCGCCAGCAGCTTGGGCAGGGGAGAAGGAAGAGGAGAGACCCAGTACTTC	CASSLGRGEGRGETQYF
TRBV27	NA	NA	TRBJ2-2	TGTGCCAGCAGTCTCGCACTCCCCATCTGGACCACAGGGGAGGCCGGGGAGCTGTTTTTT	CASSLALPIWTTGEAGELFF
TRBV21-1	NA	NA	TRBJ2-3	TGTGCCAGCCCCAAAAGCTCGGGGCGGGAGGGCCAGTATTTT	CASPKSSGREGQYF
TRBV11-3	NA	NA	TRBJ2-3	TGTGCCAGCAGCTTTAGACAGGGCACAGATACGCAGTATTTT	CASSFRQGTDTQYF
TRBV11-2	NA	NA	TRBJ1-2	TGTGCCAGCAGCCACAGGGTAAACTATGGCTACACCTTC	CASSHRVNYGYTF
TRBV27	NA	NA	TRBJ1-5	TGTGCCAGCAGTCCCGGTCGGGATCAGCCCCAGCATTTT	CASSPGRDQPQHF
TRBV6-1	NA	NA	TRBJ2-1	TGTGCCAGCAGTGAATCAGGACTGGAAGAGCAGTTCTTC	CASSESGLEEQFF
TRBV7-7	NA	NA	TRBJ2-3	TGTGCTAGCAGTTCCCGACAAGGCGCAGATACGCAGTATTTT	CASSSRQGADTQYF